Listed below are T cell receptor beta chains from one sample, sequenced in a study of CD8 T cells in Susac syndrome. TCRdb passed the immunoSEQ multiplex PCR reads through MiXCR, listing each CDR3 protein once. The sample holds a few hundred thousand distinct CDR3 sequences, about 94% seen once. Material for sequencing was CD8+ T cells from PBMCs. The receptors were gathered from a human donor with multiple sclerosis. Both conserved end residues are part of each CDR3. The D gene is left open where the match is weak. Size values are once, few and many counts, or a class for expanded clones, and some rows have none.

V	size	J	D	CDR3	DNA
TRBV6-1	NA	TRBJ2-1	TRBD2	CASSPRLAGGYNEQFF	TGTGCCAGCAGCCCCCGTCTAGCGGGAGGTTACAATGAGCAGTTCTTC
TRBV20-1	once	TRBJ2-1	NA	CSAKGAGHLEQFF	TGCAGTGCGAAGGGTGCGGGACACCTCGAGCAGTTCTTC
TRBV15	NA	TRBJ1-2	NA	CATSRDRQGNYGYTF	TGTGCCACCAGCAGAGATCGGCAGGGTAACTATGGCTACACCTTC
TRBV20-1	NA	TRBJ2-1	NA	CSARVVSGSYNEQFF	TGCAGTGCTAGAGTCGTCAGCGGCTCCTACAATGAGCAGTTCTTC
TRBV19	NA	TRBJ2-1	NA	CASSIVGGASYNEQFF	TGTGCCAGTAGTATAGTTGGCGGGGCGTCCTACAATGAGCAGTTCTTC
TRBV27	NA	TRBJ1-1	NA	CASSSGAEAFF	TGTGCCAGTAGTTCCGGGGCCGAAGCTTTCTTT
TRBV6-5	NA	TRBJ2-7	TRBD2	CASSYGPGGGEQYF	TGTGCCAGCAGTTATGGCCCCGGGGGAGGGGAGCAGTACTTC
TRBV12-3/TRBV12-4	NA	TRBJ2-3	TRBD2	CASSWVQRGGDTQYF	TGTGCCAGCAGTTGGGTTCAGCGGGGAGGGGATACGCAGTATTTT
TRBV7-9	few	TRBJ1-1	NA	CASSFGRSTEAFF	TGTGCCAGCAGCTTTGGAAGGAGCACTGAAGCTTTCTTT
TRBV27	NA	TRBJ2-1	NA	CASSLATYGEQFF	TGTGCCAGCAGTTTAGCGACGTACGGTGAGCAGTTCTTC
TRBV13	few	TRBJ2-1	TRBD2	CASSLTSGGANEQFF	TGTGCCAGCAGCCTAACTAGCGGGGGGGCCAATGAGCAGTTCTTC
TRBV2	NA	TRBJ2-3	TRBD2	CASIPERGPLTDTQYF	TGTGCCAGCATCCCTGAGCGGGGGCCTCTCACAGATACGCAGTATTTT
TRBV7-8	NA	TRBJ1-2	NA	CASSLASRALYGYTF	TGTGCCAGCAGCTTAGCGTCCAGGGCCCTCTATGGCTACACCTTC
TRBV2	NA	TRBJ2-4	TRBD1	CASSPPGTGSILAKNIQYF	TGTGCCAGCAGCCCCCCCGGGACAGGGTCCATCCTAGCCAAAAACATTCAGTACTTC
TRBV6-5	few	TRBJ2-7	NA	CASGFYEQYF	TGTGCCAGCGGGTTCTACGAGCAGTACTTC
TRBV12-3/TRBV12-4	NA	TRBJ2-3	TRBD2	CASSGLAGAHTDTQYF	TGTGCCAGCAGCGGACTAGCGGGGGCCCACACAGATACGCAGTATTTT
TRBV25-1	NA	TRBJ2-7	TRBD1	CASSGHRGREQYF	TGTGCCAGCAGTGGCCACAGGGGGCGCGAGCAGTACTTC